Given below is one TCR beta chain in context. Its cognate antigen is unknown. It was with a sample-barcoded 5' primer and a J-beta primer mix that a second PCR of roughly 6 to 12 cycles was run. TCRdb re-called the 5' RACE reads through MiXCR, storing one row per CDR3 protein. The table records about 570,000 distinct CDR3 sequences, roughly 28% of them present only once. This sample is drawn from a study of blood T cells in healthy people across ages. Findings and limits, study-wide: TCR beta diversity correlated strongly with naive T cell percentage.

In each sample, at least 6.5 million PBMCs were isolated. This TCR was sampled from a woman in her 70s in good health. Sample: blood.

The CDR3 is CANRRTGNQPQHF. CDR3 nucleotides: TGTGCCAACAGGCGAACAGGAAATCAGCCCCAGCATTTT. The rearrangement links TRBV12-3 or TRBV12-4 to TRBJ1-5, with TRBD1 as a possible D gene (5 bases). V lost 10 bases, J lost 4 bases, and 14 bases lay in between. This CDR3 is 13 amino acids long.